The rows below give T cell receptor beta chains drawn from one sample of a study of blood T cell repertoires in COVID-19. Libraries were prepared by immunoSEQ multiplex PCR; TCRdb keeps only in-frame clonotypes and omits some of them. Of over 200,000 clones listed, 65% to 85% were seen once; the top ten hold approximately 5.4%. Material: peripheral blood. The receptors stem from an elderly man with acute or convalescent COVID-19. Both conserved end residues are part of each CDR3. A D gene is named only where the DNA matches it firmly. The size of a clone is reported for some rows only, either as once, few or many, or as a class for expanded clones.

DNA: TGTGCCAGCAGGGCGATTAGCGGGGGAGACAATGAGCAGTTCTTC
CDR3: CASRAISGGDNEQFF
V: TRBV2
J: TRBJ2-1
D: TRBD2
size: NA

DNA: TGTGCCAGCAGCCGACAGGGTTCCGAGCAGTACTTC
CDR3: CASSRQGSEQYF
V: TRBV6-5
J: TRBJ2-7
D: TRBD1
size: once

DNA: TGTGCCAGTAGTATAGTCCCAGAAGAGACCCAGTACTTC
CDR3: CASSIVPEETQYF
V: TRBV19
J: TRBJ2-5
D: NA
size: NA

DNA: TGTGCCAGTAGGAACCGGGAGAACTACGAGCAGTACTTC
CDR3: CASRNRENYEQYF
V: TRBV19
J: TRBJ2-7
D: NA
size: NA

DNA: TGTGCCAGCAGTCCCCGGCGGGAGGAAGCTTTCTTT
CDR3: CASSPRREEAFF
V: TRBV6-5
J: TRBJ1-1
D: NA
size: NA

DNA: TGTGCCACCGTCCGGGACTTTCCCTCGAACACTGAAGCTTTCTTT
CDR3: CATVRDFPSNTEAFF
V: TRBV2
J: TRBJ1-1
D: NA
size: NA

DNA: TGTGCCAGCAGCCCGGGCGGGAGAGTAAGCGGGGAGCTGTTTTTT
CDR3: CASSPGGRVSGELFF
V: TRBV5-6
J: TRBJ2-2
D: TRBD2
size: NA

DNA: TGTGCCAGCAGCGCACACAGGAGCTCCTACAATGAGCAGTTCTTC
CDR3: CASSAHRSSYNEQFF
V: TRBV6-2/TRBV6-3
J: TRBJ2-1
D: NA
size: NA

DNA: TGTGCCAGCAGCCACCAGAATAATTCACCCCTCCACTTT
CDR3: CASSHQNNSPLHF
V: TRBV3-1/TRBV3-2
J: TRBJ1-6
D: NA
size: NA

DNA: TGTGCCATCAGGACCGGGGAGGGCAACGTCCTGACTTTC
CDR3: CAIRTGEGNVLTF
V: TRBV10-3
J: TRBJ2-6
D: TRBD2
size: once

DNA: TGTGCCAGCAGCTGGAGTATGGGTGAGCAGTTCTTC
CDR3: CASSWSMGEQFF
V: TRBV5-4
J: TRBJ2-1
D: NA
size: NA